This T cell receptor (beta chain) was sequenced for a study of blood T cells in healthy people across ages. Study in general: Template-switching capture recovered about one barcoded beta molecule per two T cells. Findings and limits, study-wide: PBMCs went unsorted, and a conclusive naive versus antigen-experienced comparison was therefore prevented.

With a J-beta primer mix and a sample-barcoded 5' primer, a second PCR ran roughly 6 to 11 cycles. TCRdb re-called the 5' RACE reads through MiXCR, storing one row per CDR3 protein. The repertoire consists of some 1.6 million distinct CDR3 sequences, with around 35% occurring once and the leading ten covering around 11%. Germline V CDR1 and CDR2: ENHRY, SYGVKD. Trimming removed 5 bases at V and 5 bases at J, with 15 bases between. The CDR3 spans 15 residues. As for this clonotype: Its antigen is not known.

The material sequenced was blood. The chain employs TRBV10-3 and TRBJ2-2; D might be TRBD1 (7 bases). The receptor's source is a woman in her twenties or thirties in good health. The CDR3 coding sequence is TGTGCCATCAGTAGACAGGGAGGAAGGACCGGGGAGCTGTTTTTT. It is translated as CAISRQGGRTGELFF.